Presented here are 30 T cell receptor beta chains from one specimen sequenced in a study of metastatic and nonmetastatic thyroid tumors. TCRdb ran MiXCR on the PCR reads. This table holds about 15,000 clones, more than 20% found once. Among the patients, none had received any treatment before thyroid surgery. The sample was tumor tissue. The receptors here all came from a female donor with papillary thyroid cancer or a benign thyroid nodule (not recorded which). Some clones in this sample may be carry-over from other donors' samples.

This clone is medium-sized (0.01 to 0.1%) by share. This CDR3 reads CSARDLNSRWALEQYF. In DNA form, the CDR3 reads TGCAGTGCTAGAGATCTTAACTCCAGGTGGGCTCTTGAGCAGTACTTC. V gene TRBV20-1 combines with J gene TRBJ2-7, with D unclear. The CDR3 contains 16 residues. Trimming shortened V by 0 bases and J by 7 bases, and 22 bases separated the two germline ends. The germline gives CDR1 DFQATT, CDR2 SNEGSKA (reference sequence).

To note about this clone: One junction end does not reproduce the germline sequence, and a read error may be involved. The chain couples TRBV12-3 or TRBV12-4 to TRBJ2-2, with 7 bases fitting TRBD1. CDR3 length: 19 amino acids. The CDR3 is CASRFVQGETTGSAGELLF. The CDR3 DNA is TGTGCCAGCAGGTTTGTGCAGGGGGAAACTACCGGTAGTGCCGGGGAGCTGCTTTTT.

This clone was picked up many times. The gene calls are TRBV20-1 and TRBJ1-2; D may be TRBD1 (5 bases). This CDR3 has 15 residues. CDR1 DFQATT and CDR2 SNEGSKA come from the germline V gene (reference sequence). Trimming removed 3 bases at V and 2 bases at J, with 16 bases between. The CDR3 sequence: CSARPAGAGNYGYTF. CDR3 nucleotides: TGCAGTGCTAGGCCCGCTGGGGCAGGCAACTATGGCTACACCTTC.

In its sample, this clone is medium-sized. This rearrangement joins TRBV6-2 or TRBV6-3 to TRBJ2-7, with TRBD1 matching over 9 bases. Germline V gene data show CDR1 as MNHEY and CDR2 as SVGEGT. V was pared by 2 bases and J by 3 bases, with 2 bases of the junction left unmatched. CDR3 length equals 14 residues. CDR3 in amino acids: CASSYRGQGYEQYF. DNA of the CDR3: TGTGCCAGCAGTTACCGGGGACAGGGCTACGAGCAGTACTTC.

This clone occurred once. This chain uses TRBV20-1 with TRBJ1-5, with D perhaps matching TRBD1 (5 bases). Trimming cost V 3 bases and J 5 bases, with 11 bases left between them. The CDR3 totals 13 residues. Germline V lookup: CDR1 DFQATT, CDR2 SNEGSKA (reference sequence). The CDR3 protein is CSARSTVDQPQHF. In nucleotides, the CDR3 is TGCAGTGCTAGGTCGACAGTTGATCAGCCCCAGCATTTT.

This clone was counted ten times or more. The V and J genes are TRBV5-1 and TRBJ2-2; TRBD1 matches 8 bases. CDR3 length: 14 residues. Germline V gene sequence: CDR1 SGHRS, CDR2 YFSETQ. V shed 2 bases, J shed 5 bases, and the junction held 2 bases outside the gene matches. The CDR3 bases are TGCGCCAGCAGCTTACGACAGGGGACCGGGGAGCTGTTTTTT. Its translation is CASSLRQGTGELFF.

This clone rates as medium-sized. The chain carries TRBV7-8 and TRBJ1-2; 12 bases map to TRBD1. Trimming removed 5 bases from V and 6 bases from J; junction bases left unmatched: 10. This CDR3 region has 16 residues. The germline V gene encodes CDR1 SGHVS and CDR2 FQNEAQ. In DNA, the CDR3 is TGTGCCAGCAGCGGGACAGGGGGCGCGCTCCAAAATGGCTACACCTTC. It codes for CASSGTGGALQNGYTF. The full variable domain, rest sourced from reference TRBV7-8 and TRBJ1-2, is GAGVSQSPRYKVAKRGQDVALRCDPISGHVSLFWYQQALGQGPEFLTYFQNEAQLDKSGLPSDRFFAERPEGSVSTLKIQRTQQEDSAVYLCASSGTGGALQNGYTFGSGTRLTVV.

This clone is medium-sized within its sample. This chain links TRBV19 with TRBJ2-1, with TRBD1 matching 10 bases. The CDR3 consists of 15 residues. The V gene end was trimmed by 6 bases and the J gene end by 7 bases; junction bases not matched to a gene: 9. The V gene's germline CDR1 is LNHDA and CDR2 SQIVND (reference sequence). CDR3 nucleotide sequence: TGTGCCAGTAGCCTAGGACAGGGGGTACGGAATGAGCAGTTCTTC. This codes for CASSLGQGVRNEQFF.

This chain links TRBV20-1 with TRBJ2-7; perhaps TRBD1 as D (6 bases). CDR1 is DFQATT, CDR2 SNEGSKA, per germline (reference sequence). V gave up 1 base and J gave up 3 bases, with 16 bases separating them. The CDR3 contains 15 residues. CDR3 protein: CSARGGPGHGYEQYF. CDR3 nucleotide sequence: TGCAGTGCTAGAGGGGGGCCAGGTCATGGCTACGAGCAGTACTTC.

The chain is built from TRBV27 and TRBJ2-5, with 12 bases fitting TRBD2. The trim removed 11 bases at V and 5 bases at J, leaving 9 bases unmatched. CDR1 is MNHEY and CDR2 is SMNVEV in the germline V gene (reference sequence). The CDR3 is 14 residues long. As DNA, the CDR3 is TGTGCCGTCAAGGGGGGACTAGCGGGCGAGACCCAGTACTTC. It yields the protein CAVKGGLAGETQYF.

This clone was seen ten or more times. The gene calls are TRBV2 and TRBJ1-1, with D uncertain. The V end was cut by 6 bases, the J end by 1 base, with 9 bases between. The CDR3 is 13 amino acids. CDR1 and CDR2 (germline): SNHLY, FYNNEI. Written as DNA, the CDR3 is TGTGCCAGCAGAACGACGGGGAACACTGAAGCTTTCTTT. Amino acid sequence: CASRTTGNTEAFF.

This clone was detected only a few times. This CDR3 is CASSELRGGPYNEQFF. The CDR3 DNA sequence: TGTGCCAGCAGTGAATTAAGGGGAGGGCCCTACAATGAGCAGTTCTTC. The chain couples TRBV25-1 to TRBJ2-1; 7 bases fit TRBD2. Trimming took 1 base from V and 2 from J; bases not matched to a gene: 5. Germline values: CDR1 MGHDK, CDR2 SYGVNS. The CDR3 has 16 residues.

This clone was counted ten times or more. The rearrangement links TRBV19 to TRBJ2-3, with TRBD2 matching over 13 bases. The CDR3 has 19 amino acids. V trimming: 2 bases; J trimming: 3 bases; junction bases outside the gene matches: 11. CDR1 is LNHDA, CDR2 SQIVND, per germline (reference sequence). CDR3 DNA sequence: TGTGCCAGTAGTATAAGAGGACTAGCGGGAGAGGGGGAGACAGATACGCAGTATTTT. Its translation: CASSIRGLAGEGETDTQYF.

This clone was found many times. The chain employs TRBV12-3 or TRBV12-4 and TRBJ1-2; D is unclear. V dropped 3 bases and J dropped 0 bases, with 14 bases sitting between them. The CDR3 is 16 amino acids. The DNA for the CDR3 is TGTGCCAGCAGTTTCTCGGCTACGGGGTCTAACTATGGCTACACCTTC. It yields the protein CASSFSATGSNYGYTF.

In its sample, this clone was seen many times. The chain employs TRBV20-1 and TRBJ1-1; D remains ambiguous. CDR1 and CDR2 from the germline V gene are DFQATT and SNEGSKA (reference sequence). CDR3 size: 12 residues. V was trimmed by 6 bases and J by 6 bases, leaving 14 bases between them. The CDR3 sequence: CSAPSTGSEAFF. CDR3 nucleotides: TGCAGTGCACCATCGACGGGGTCTGAAGCTTTCTTT.

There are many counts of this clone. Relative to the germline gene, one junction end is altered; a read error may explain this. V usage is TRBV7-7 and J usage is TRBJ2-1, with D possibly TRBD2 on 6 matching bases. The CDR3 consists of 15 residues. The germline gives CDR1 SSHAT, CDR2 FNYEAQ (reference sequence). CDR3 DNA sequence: TGTGCTAGCAGCTTACGCCCAGGAGGGTTCTATGAGCAGTTCTTC. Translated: CASSLRPGGFYEQFF.

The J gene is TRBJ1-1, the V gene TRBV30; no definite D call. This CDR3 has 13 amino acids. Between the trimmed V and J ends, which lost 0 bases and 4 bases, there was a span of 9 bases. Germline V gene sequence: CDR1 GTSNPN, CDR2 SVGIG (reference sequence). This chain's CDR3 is CAWSVLLGTEAFF. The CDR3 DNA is TGTGCCTGGAGTGTATTGCTTGGCACTGAAGCTTTCTTT.

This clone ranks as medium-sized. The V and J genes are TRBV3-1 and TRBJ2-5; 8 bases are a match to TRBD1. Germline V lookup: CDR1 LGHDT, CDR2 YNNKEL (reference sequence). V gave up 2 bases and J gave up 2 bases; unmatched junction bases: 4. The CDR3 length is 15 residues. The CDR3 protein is CASSQRTGRQETQYF. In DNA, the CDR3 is TGTGCCAGCAGCCAACGGACAGGGAGGCAAGAGACCCAGTACTTC.

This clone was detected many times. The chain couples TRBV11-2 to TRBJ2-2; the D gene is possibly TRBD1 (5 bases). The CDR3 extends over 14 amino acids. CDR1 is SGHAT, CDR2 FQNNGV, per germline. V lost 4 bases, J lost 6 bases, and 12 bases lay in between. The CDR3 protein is CASSYMQGPGELFF. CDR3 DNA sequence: TGTGCCAGCAGCTACATGCAGGGCCCCGGGGAGCTGTTTTTT. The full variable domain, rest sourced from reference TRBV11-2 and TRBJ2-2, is EAGVAQSPRYKIIEKRQSVAFWCNPISGHATLYWYQQILGQGPKLLIQFQNNGVVDDSQLPKDRFSAERLKGVDSTLKIQPAKLEDSAVYLCASSYMQGPGELFFGEGSRLTVL.

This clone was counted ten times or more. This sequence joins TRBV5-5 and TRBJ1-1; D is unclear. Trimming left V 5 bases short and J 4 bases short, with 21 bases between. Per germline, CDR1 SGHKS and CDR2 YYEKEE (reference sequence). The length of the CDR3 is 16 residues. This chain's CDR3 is CASREAARRVGTEAFF. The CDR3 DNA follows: TGTGCCAGCAGGGAGGCGGCCCGCCGGGTGGGCACTGAAGCTTTCTTT.

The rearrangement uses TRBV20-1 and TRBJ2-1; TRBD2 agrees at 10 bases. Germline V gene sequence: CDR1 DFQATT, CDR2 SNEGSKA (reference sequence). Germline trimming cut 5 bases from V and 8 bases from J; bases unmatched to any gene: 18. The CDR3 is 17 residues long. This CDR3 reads CSAPGGAGGPTLDEQFF. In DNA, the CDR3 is TGCAGTGCTCCAGGGGGAGCGGGGGGGCCAACATTGGATGAGCAGTTCTTC.

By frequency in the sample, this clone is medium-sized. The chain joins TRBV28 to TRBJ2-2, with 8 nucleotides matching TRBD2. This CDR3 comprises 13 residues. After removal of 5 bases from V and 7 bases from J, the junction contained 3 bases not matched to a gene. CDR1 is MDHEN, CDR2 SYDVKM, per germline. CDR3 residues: CASSTRGGGELFF. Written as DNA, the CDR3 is TGTGCCAGCAGTACCCGGGGGGGCGGGGAGCTGTTTTTT.

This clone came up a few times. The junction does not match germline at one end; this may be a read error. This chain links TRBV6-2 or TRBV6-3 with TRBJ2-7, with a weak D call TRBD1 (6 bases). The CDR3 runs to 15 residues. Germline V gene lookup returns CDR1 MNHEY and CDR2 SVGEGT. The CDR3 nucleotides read TGCGCCATCCGCGACGGGACACTGGCTACCTACGAGCAGTACTTC. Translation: CAIRDGTLATYEQYF.

The CDR3 bases are TGTGCCAGCAGCTCCGGGGTGTACGAGCAGTACTTC. Translating it yields CASSSGVYEQYF. The chain joins TRBV11-2 to TRBJ2-7, with a tentative D call TRBD2 (5 bases). This CDR3 comprises 12 residues. Germline assignment: CDR1 SGHAT and CDR2 FQNNGV. Trimming cost V 4 bases and J 4 bases, with 8 bases left between them.

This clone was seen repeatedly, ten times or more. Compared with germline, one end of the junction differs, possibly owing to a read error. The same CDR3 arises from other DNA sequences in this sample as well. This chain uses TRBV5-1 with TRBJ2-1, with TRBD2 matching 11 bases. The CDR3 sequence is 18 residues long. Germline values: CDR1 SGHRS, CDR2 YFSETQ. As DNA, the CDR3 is TGCGCCAGCAGCGACCCCTTTAGCGGGAGGGCCGGGGGGAATGAGCAGTTTTTC. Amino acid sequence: CASSDPFSGRAGGNEQFF.

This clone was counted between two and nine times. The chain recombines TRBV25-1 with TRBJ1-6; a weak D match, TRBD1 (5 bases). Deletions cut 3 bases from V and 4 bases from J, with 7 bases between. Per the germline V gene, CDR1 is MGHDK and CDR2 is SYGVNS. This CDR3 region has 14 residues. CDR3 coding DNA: TGTGCCAGCAGTGACGGGGGATATAATTCACCCCTCCACTTT. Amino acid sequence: CASSDGGYNSPLHF.

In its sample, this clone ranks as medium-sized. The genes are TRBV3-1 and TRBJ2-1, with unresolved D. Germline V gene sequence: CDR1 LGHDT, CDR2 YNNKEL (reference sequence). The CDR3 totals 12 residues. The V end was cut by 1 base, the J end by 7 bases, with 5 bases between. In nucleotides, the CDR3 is TGTGCCAGCAGCCAAGTGTGGAATGAGCAGTTCTTC. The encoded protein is CASSQVWNEQFF.

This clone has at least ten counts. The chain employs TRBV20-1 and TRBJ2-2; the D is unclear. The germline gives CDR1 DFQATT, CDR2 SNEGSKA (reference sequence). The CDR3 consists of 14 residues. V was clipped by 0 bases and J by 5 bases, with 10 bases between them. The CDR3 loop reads CSARDLLGTGELFF. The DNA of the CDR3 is TGCAGTGCTAGAGATCTCTTGGGTACCGGGGAGCTGTTTTTT.

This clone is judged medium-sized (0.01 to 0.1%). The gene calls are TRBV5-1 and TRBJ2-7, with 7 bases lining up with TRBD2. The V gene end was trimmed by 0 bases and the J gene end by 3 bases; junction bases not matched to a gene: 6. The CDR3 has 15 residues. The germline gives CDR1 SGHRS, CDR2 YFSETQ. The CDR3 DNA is TGCGCCAGCAGCTTGGTGGCGGGAGAAGTCTACGAGCAGTACTTC. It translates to CASSLVAGEVYEQYF.

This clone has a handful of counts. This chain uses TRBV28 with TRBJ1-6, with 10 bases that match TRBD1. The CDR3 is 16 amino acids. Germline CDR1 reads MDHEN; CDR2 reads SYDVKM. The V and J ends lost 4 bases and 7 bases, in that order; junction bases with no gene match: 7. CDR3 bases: TGTGCCAGCAGTTCCAGACAGGGGGCGAGCAATTCACCCCTCCACTTT. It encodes CASSSRQGASNSPLHF.